This TCR beta chain was sequenced during a study of T cell repertoires in cytomegalovirus infection. About the research overall: The public TCR beta signatures pointed to both CMV infection and matching HLA type.

TCRdb passed the reads through MiXCR, listing each CDR3 protein once. The sample shows 350,000 to 500,000 distinct CDR3 sequences, approximately 30% of them seen only once. The CDR3 contains 15 residues. V was pared by 6 bases and J by 6 bases, with 18 bases between. Germline CDR1 MNHEY, CDR2 SMNVEV (reference sequence). This clonotype has just a few counts. This receptor was obtained from a human donor in good health (CMV status not recorded). Some clones in this sample may be carry-over from other donors' samples. Sequenced input: PBMCs. The chain employs TRBV27 and TRBJ1-5, with a weak D call TRBD1 (5 bases). The CDR3 is CASSHGGGSRQPQHF. CDR3 DNA: TGTGCCAGCAGCCACGGTGGGGGGAGCCGTCAGCCCCAGCATTTT.